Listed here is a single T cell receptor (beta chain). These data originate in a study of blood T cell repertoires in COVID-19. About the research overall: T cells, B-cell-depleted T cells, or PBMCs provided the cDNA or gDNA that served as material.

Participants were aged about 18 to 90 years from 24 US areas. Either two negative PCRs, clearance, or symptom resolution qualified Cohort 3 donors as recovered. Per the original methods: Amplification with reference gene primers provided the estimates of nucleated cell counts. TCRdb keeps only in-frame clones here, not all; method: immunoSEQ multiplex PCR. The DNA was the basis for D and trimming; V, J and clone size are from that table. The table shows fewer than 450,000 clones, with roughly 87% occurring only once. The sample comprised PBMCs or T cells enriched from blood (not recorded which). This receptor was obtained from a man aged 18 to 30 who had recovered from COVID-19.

For the CDR3, the DNA is TGTGCCAGCAGTTCTCGCCCAGGGAATGGAAACACCATATATTTT. Translation gives CASSSRPGNGNTIYF. V gene TRBV28 combines with J gene TRBJ1-3; D perhaps matches TRBD1 (5 bases). In germline, CDR1 is MDHEN, CDR2 SYDVKM. This CDR3 comprises 15 residues. V shed 4 bases and J shed 3 bases, with 13 bases lying between them. Supplemented by reference TRBV28 and TRBJ1-3, the full variable domain reads DVKVTQSSRYLVKRTGEKVFLECVQDMDHENMFWYRQDPGLGLRLIYFSYDVKMKEKGDIPEGYSVSREKKERFSLILESASTNQTSMYLCASSSRPGNGNTIYFGEGSWLTVV.